The 28 T cell receptor beta chains below all came from one sample that was sequenced in a study of early T cells in non-severe SARS-CoV-2 infection. TCRdb analysed the 5' RACE reads with MiXCR anew, one entry per CDR3 protein. This sample has about 97,000 distinct CDR3 sequences, with approximately 11% found just once. Sequencing was performed on whole blood, taken at baseline. The receptors here all came from an adult who was a healthcare worker with PCR-confirmed SARS-CoV-2 infection or an uninfected control (not recorded which).

The rearrangement links TRBV7-8 to TRBJ2-1; D possibly corresponds to TRBD1 (5 bases). Germline CDR1 is SGHVS and CDR2 is FQNEAQ. The CDR3 totals 13 residues. V was cut by 6 bases and J by 0 bases, with 6 bases left in between. The CDR3 nucleotides are TGTGCCAGCAGTCAGGGCTCCTACAATGAGCAGTTCTTC. Protein: CASSQGSYNEQFF.

This clonotype was picked up a small number of times. The V call is TRBV10-2, the J call TRBJ1-1; D unresolved. The CDR3 has 12 residues. V was pared by 6 bases and J by 0 bases, with 5 bases between. Germline lookup yields CDR1 WSHSY and CDR2 SAAADI. CDR3 region: CASRKMNTEAFF. The CDR3 DNA is TGCGCCAGCAGAAAGATGAACACTGAAGCTTTCTTT.

This clonotype was counted ten times or more. The J gene is TRBJ1-1, the V gene TRBV28; D is unresolved. The germline V gene has CDR1 MDHEN and CDR2 SYDVKM. The CDR3 spans 14 residues. V lost 6 bases, J lost 1 base, and 12 bases lay in between. The CDR3: CASSQEGRNTEAFF. The DNA for the CDR3 is TGTGCCAGCAGCCAGGAAGGGAGGAACACTGAAGCTTTCTTT.

This clonotype has just a few counts. The chain couples TRBV7-9 to TRBJ2-1; a weak D match, TRBD1 (5 bases). The V end was cut by 2 bases, the J end by 0 bases, with 11 bases between. The germline CDR1 and CDR2 sequences are SEHNR and FQNEAQ (reference sequence). CDR3 length: 16 amino acids. The CDR3 bases are TGTGCCAGCAGCTTATCTTCAGGGATCTCCTACAATGAGCAGTTCTTC. Its translation is CASSLSSGISYNEQFF.

This clonotype was found a few times. The chain joins TRBV2 to TRBJ1-6; 9 bases map to TRBD1. Germline V gene sequence: CDR1 SNHLY, CDR2 FYNNEI. The CDR3 spans 14 residues. V shed 8 bases and J 5 bases; nucleotides not matched to a gene: 4. The CDR3 loop reads CASSGDRDNSPLHF. CDR3 DNA sequence: TGTGCCAGCTCCGGGGACAGGGATAATTCACCCCTCCACTTT. The whole variable domain, remainder taken from reference TRBV2 and TRBJ1-6, is EPEVTQTPSHQVTQMGQEVILRCVPISNHLYFYWYRQILGQKVEFLVSFYNNEISEKSEIFDDQFSVERPDGSNFTLKIRSTKLEDSAMYFCASSGDRDNSPLHFGNGTRLTVT.

This clonotype has just a few counts. The rearrangement links TRBV7-9 to TRBJ2-2; 11 bases fit TRBD2. The CDR3 has 17 residues. The V segment lost 5 bases and the J segment 0 bases; nucleotides outside the gene matches: 5. Germline V CDR1 and CDR2: SEHNR, FQNEAQ (reference sequence). The CDR3 sequence: CASSAPSGGSNTGELFF. The CDR3 nucleotides are TGTGCCAGCAGCGCCCCTAGCGGGGGGTCGAACACCGGGGAGCTGTTTTTT.

This clonotype was seen repeatedly, ten times or more. The gene calls are TRBV7-9 and TRBJ1-1; possibly TRBD1 for D (5 bases). Germline V CDR1 and CDR2: SEHNR, FQNEAQ (reference sequence). This CDR3 contains 15 residues. The V and J ends lost 1 base and 0 bases respectively, with 9 bases between them. The DNA of the CDR3 is TGTGCCAGCAGCTTAGGAGGGGATCTGAACACTGAAGCTTTCTTT. It codes for CASSLGGDLNTEAFF.

This clonotype was observed at least ten times. The gene calls are TRBV10-2 and TRBJ1-2; D gene uncertain. Trimming left V 3 bases short and J 1 base short, with 9 bases between. CDR3 length equals 14 residues. Germline loops: CDR1 WSHSY, CDR2 SAAADI. The CDR3 sequence is CASSDASGNYGYTF. Written as DNA, the CDR3 is TGCGCCAGCAGTGATGCGTCCGGTAACTATGGCTACACCTTC.

This clonotype appeared a few times. This chain links TRBV13 with TRBJ2-7, with D possibly being TRBD1 (6 bases). The CDR3 consists of 18 residues. In germline, CDR1 is PRHDT, CDR2 FYEKMQ (reference sequence). Trimming pared 0 bases from V and 5 bases from J, leaving 23 bases between. CDR3 sequence reads: CASSLGNVPPGDGDEQYF. CDR3 DNA sequence: TGTGCCAGCAGCTTAGGAAACGTGCCACCAGGGGACGGGGACGAGCAGTACTTC.

This clonotype was counted at least ten times. The chain is built from TRBV27 and TRBJ1-1; 7 bases map to TRBD1. Germline CDR1 and CDR2: MNHEY and SMNVEV (reference sequence). J lost 4 bases, V lost 3 bases, and 2 bases had no gene match. CDR3 length: 13 amino acids. The CDR3 DNA sequence: TGTGCCAGCAGTTTGAACAGGGGCACTGAAGCTTTCTTT. Protein sequence: CASSLNRGTEAFF.

This clonotype has a count of ten or more. CDR3 in DNA: TGTGCCAGCCTCCGTTCGCCTTTTGAGGGCTACACCTTC. This sequence encodes CASLRSPFEGYTF. The rearrangement joins TRBV2 to TRBJ1-2; no clear D gene. The CDR3 is made up of 13 amino acids. CDR1 is SNHLY and CDR2 is FYNNEI in the germline V gene. V was clipped by 8 bases and J by 8 bases, with 18 bases between them.

This clonotype was found many times. The rearrangement uses TRBV6-6 and TRBJ1-4; D call uncertain. The CDR3 sequence is 15 residues long. Germline assignment: CDR1 MNHNY and CDR2 SVGAGI (reference sequence). V lost 0 bases, J lost 5 bases, and 10 bases lay in between. In nucleotides, the CDR3 is TGTGCCAGCAGTTACTCGATTACAGTCAATGAAAAACTGTTTTTT. This translates into CASSYSITVNEKLFF.

The chain combines TRBV4-2 with TRBJ2-7; 9 bases are a match to TRBD1. Per germline, CDR1 LGHNA and CDR2 YNFKEQ. The CDR3 length is 14 residues. V was pared by 1 base and J by 5 bases, with 3 bases of the junction left unmatched. The CDR3, as DNA: TGTGCCAGCAGCCAAGGGGACAGGGTCCACGAGCAGTACTTC. This codes for CASSQGDRVHEQYF.

This clonotype was seen more than once but under ten times. The chain uses TRBV6-5 and TRBJ2-6; 7 nucleotides line up with TRBD1. The CDR3 covers 17 residues. Germline V lookup: CDR1 MNHEY, CDR2 SVGAGI. V lost 11 bases and J lost 1; bases outside the gene matches: 14. CDR3 loop: CAAARRQGISGANVLTF. CDR3 nucleotide sequence: TGTGCCGCAGCTCGGAGACAGGGAATATCTGGGGCCAACGTCCTGACTTTC.

This clonotype has at least ten counts. V usage is TRBV7-8 and J usage is TRBJ1-6, with 9 positions matching TRBD1. The junction had 10 bases not matched to a gene; V was cut back by 6 bases and J by 13 bases. Germline CDR1 SGHVS, CDR2 FQNEAQ. CDR3 size: 14 residues. The CDR3 region is CASSYRGQKVPLHF. CDR3 DNA sequence: TGTGCCAGCAGTTACAGGGGGCAGAAGGTTCCCCTCCACTTT.

This clonotype showed up just a few times. The V and J genes are TRBV5-4 and TRBJ2-3; 7 bases agree with TRBD2. Germline CDR1 is SGHNT and CDR2 is YYREEE (reference sequence). The CDR3 extends over 16 amino acids. Trimming took 4 bases from V and 2 from J; bases not matched to a gene: 10. The CDR3 reads CASSPATSAYTDTQYF. The CDR3 bases are TGTGCCAGCAGCCCTGCAACTAGCGCGTACACAGATACGCAGTATTTT.

This clonotype was seen only a few times. The J gene is TRBJ2-3, the V gene TRBV12-3 or TRBV12-4, with D possibly being TRBD2 (5 bases). This CDR3 contains 13 residues. V was cut by 5 bases and J by 8 bases, with 14 bases left in between. The CDR3 region is CASSNIGVGTQYF. CDR3 DNA: TGTGCCAGCAGTAATATCGGGGTTGGTACGCAGTATTTT.

This clonotype has a handful of counts. This chain links TRBV20-1 with TRBJ2-7; 8 nucleotides line up with TRBD1. Unmatched junction bases numbered 17, after V lost 5 bases and J lost 5 bases. Germline V gene sequence: CDR1 DFQATT, CDR2 SNEGSKA (reference sequence). CDR3 length equals 16 residues. Written as DNA, the CDR3 is TGCAGTGCTCCTGACAGGGGCGCGGATTGGACCAACGAGCAGTACTTC. Translation: CSAPDRGADWTNEQYF.

About this clonotype: Because the CDR3's place on the DNA is in doubt, the DNA is left out and the CDR3 is given as listed by TCRdb. The chain carries TRBV5-1 and TRBJ1-2; the D segment call TRBD1 is taken from the table without a DNA check. The CDR3 is 15 amino acids in total, end residues counted. CDR1 is SGHRS and CDR2 is YFSETQ in the germline V gene. The CDR3 protein is CTSSVQGSNDYGCTF.

This clonotype was counted only a few times. The chain links TRBV30 to TRBJ1-1, with 7 bases matching TRBD1. The J segment lost 1 base and the V segment lost 5 bases, leaving 1 base of the junction unmatched. The CDR3 runs to 12 residues. CDR1 and CDR2 from the germline V gene are GTSNPN and SVGIG (reference sequence). The CDR3 DNA follows: TGTGCCTGGGACAGGGCGAACACTGAAGCTTTCTTT. Translation gives CAWDRANTEAFF.

This clonotype was seen many times. V gene TRBV7-2 combines with J gene TRBJ2-7; D may be TRBD2 (6 bases). The CDR3 length is 21 residues. V dropped 6 bases and J dropped 0 bases, with 33 bases sitting between them. From germline, CDR1 is SGHTA and CDR2 FQGNSA. CDR3 sequence reads: CASSFYLSESPGTPSSYEQYF. In nucleotides, the CDR3 is TGTGCCAGCAGTTTCTACCTCTCGGAAAGTCCAGGGACTCCCAGCTCCTACGAGCAGTACTTC.

The V call is TRBV19, the J call TRBJ2-7; possibly TRBD2 for D (5 bases). CDR3 length equals 14 residues. The germline V gene encodes CDR1 LNHDA and CDR2 SQIVND (reference sequence). Trimming took off 5 bases at V and 9 bases at J, with 20 bases between the two ends. As DNA, the CDR3 is TGTGCCAGTAGTCTCCGGCCCGTCCGTGAGGGGCAGTACTTC. Its translation is CASSLRPVREGQYF.

There are many counts of this clonotype. The DNA for the CDR3 is TGTGCCAGCAGCCCCCGGTTTGTAGCGGAAACCTACGAGCAGTACTTC. This translates into CASSPRFVAETYEQYF. The rearrangement joins TRBV7-8 to TRBJ2-7; tentatively, D is TRBD2 (6 bases). The CDR3 totals 16 residues. V was pared by 5 bases and J by 2 bases, with 19 bases between. Germline CDR1 reads SGHVS; CDR2 reads FQNEAQ.

The CDR3 coding sequence is TGTGCCAGCAGCGTAGACTCGCGAGCAGATCCGACAGGGAGGACAGGAAACACCATATATTTT. Translation: CASSVDSRADPTGRTGNTIYF. The rearrangement uses TRBV9 and TRBJ1-3, with 7 bases lining up with TRBD1. The V gene end was trimmed by 0 bases and the J gene end by 4 bases; junction bases not matched to a gene: 22. CDR3 length: 21 amino acids. In germline, CDR1 is SGDLS, CDR2 YYNGEE.

This CDR3 reads CATSDGANYGYTF. The DNA for the CDR3 is TGTGCCACCAGTGACGGCGCTAACTATGGCTACACCTTC. The gene calls are TRBV24-1 and TRBJ1-2; D ambiguous. V lost 4 bases and J 0 bases, leaving 5 bases between the germline ends. Germline values: CDR1 KGHDR, CDR2 SFDVKD. The length of the CDR3 is 13 residues.

In this sample, this clonotype turned up many times. The chain uses TRBV20-1 and TRBJ2-7; TRBD1 is a possible D gene (5 bases). This CDR3 is 14 amino acids long. Germline V gene lookup returns CDR1 DFQATT and CDR2 SNEGSKA (reference sequence). The ends were cut back, 0 bases at V and 4 bases at J, with 13 bases in the middle. Here the CDR3 DNA reads TGCAGTGCTAGAGATCCCAGGGCCGGGTACGAGCAGTACTTC. This encodes CSARDPRAGYEQYF.

The sample holds a few counts of this clonotype. As DNA, the CDR3 is TGTGCCAGCAGCAAAGGCCCCAGGGGGAACACCGGGGAGCTGTTTTTT. Amino acids: CASSKGPRGNTGELFF. V is TRBV21-1 and J is TRBJ2-2; the table's D gene call, TRBD1, was not cross checked with the DNA. TRBV21-1 is marked as a pseudogene. This CDR3 region has 16 residues.

CDR3 sequence (DNA): TGTGCCAGCAGAAAACCGGGACAGGGGTGGACCCAGTACTTC. It is translated as CASRKPGQGWTQYF. The chain joins TRBV5-8 to TRBJ2-5; 10 nucleotides align to TRBD1. J lost 7 bases, V lost 5 bases, and 8 bases had no gene match. The CDR3 has 14 amino acids. Germline loops: CDR1 SGHTS, CDR2 YDEGEE.